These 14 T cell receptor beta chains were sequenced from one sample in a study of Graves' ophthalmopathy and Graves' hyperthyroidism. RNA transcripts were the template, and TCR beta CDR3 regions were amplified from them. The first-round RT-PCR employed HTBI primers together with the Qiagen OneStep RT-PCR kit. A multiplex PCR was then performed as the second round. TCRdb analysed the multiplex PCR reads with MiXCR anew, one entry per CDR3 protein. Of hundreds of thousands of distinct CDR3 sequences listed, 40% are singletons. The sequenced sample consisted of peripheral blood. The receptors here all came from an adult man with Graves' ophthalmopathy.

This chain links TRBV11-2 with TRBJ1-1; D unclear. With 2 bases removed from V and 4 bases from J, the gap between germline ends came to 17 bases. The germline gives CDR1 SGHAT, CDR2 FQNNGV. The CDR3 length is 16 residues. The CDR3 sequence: CASSLSLGRVGTEAFF. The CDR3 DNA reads TGTGCCAGCAGCTTAAGCCTTGGACGGGTCGGCACTGAAGCTTTCTTT.

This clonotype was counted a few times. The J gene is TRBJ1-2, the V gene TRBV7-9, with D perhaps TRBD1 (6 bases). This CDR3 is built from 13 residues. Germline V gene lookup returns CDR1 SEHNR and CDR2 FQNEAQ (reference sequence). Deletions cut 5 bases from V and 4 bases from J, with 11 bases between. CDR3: CASSRGAGYGYTF. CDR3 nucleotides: TGTGCCAGCAGCCGGGGGGCCGGCTATGGCTACACCTTC.

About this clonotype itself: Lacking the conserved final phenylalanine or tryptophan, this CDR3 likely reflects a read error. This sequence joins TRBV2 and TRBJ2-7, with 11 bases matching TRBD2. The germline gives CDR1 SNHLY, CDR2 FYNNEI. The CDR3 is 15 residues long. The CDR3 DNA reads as TGCGCCAGCAGCCGAGAGACTAGCGGGATCTACGAGCAGTACCTC. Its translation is CASSRETSGIYEQYL.

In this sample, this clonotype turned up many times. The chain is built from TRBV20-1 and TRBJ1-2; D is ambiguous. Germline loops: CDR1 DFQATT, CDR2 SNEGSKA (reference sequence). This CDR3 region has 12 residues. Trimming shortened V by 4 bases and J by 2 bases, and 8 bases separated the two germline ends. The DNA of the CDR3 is TGCAGTGCTATTCGGGGAAACTATGGCTACACCTTC. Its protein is CSAIRGNYGYTF.

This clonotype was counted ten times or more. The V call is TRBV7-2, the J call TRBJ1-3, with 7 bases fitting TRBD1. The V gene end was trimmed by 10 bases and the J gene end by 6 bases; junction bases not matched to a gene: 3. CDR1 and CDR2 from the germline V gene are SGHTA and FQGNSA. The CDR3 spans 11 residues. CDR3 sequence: CATGTANTIYF. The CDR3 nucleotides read TGTGCCACTGGGACAGCAAACACCATATATTTT.

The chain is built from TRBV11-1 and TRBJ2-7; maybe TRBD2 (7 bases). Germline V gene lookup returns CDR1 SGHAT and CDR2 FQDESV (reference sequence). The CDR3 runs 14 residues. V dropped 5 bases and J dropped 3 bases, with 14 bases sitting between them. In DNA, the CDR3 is TGTGCCAGCAGCGGAGGGGGGGAAGGCTACGAGCAGTACTTC. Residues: CASSGGGEGYEQYF.

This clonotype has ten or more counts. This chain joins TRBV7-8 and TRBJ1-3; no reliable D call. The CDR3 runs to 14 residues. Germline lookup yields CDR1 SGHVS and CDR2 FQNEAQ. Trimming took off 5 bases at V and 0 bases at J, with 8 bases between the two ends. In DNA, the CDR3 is TGTGCCAGCAGCCTTTCCGCCTCTGGAAACACCATATATTTT. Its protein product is CASSLSASGNTIYF.

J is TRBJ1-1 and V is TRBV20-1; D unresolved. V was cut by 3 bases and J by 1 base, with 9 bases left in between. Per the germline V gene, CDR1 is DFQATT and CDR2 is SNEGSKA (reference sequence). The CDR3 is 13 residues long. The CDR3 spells CSASEDSNTEAFF. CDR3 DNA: TGCAGTGCTAGTGAGGACTCGAACACTGAAGCTTTCTTT.

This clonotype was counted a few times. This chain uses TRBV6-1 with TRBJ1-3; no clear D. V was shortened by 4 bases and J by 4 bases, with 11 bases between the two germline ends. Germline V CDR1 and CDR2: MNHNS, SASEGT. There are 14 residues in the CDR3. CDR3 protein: CASSVTAIGNTIYF. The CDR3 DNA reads TGTGCCAGCAGTGTGACCGCGATCGGAAACACCATATATTTT.

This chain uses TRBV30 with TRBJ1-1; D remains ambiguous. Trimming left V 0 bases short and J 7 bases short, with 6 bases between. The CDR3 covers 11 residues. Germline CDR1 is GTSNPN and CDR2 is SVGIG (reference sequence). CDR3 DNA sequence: TGTGCCTGGAGTGTTTGGCATGAAGCTTTCTTT. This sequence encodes CAWSVWHEAFF.

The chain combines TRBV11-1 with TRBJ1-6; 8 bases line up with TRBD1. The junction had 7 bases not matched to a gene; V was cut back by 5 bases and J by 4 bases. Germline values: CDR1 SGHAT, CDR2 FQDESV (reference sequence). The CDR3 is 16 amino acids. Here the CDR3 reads CASSRSGQEYNSPLHF. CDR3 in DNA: TGTGCCAGCAGCAGATCGGGACAGGAATATAATTCACCCCTCCACTTT.

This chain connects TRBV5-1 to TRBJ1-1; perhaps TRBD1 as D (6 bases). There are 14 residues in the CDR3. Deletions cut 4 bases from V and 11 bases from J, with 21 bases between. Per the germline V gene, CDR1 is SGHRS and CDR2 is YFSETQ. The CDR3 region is CASSEPGTKGLAFF. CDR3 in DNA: TGCGCCAGCAGCGAACCCGGGACAAAGGGATTGGCTTTCTTT.

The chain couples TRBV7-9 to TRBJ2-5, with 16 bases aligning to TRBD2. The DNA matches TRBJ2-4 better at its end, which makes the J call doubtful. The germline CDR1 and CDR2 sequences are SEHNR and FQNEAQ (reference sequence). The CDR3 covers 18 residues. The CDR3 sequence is CASSLEVGLAGGGNIQYF. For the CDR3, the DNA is TGTGCCAGCAGCTTAGAAGTGGGACTAGCGGGGGGGGGAAACATTCAGTACTTC.

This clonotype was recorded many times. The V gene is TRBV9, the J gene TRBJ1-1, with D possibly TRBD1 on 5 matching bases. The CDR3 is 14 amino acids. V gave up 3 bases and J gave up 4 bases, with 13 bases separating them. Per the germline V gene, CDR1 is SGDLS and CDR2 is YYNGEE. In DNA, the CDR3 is TGTGCCAGCAGCGCTGCAGTGAGGGGCACTGAAGCTTTCTTT. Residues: CASSAAVRGTEAFF.